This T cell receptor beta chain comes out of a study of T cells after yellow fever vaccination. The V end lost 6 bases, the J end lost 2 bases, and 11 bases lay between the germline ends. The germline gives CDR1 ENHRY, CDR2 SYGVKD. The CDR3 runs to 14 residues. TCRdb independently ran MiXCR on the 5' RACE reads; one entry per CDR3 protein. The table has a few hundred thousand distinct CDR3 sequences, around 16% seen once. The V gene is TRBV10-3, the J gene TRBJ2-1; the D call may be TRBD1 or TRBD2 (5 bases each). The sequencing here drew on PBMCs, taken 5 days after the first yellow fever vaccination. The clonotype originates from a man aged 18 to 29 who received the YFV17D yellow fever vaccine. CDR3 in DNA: TGTGCCATCAGGTCGGGGCGACCCTACAATGAGCAGTTCTTC. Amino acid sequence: CAIRSGRPYNEQFF.